Following are 24 T cell receptor beta chains from one sample sequenced in a study of early T cells in non-severe SARS-CoV-2 infection. MiXCR was run by TCRdb on the 5' RACE reads, yielding one entry per CDR3 protein. The profile shows under 70,000 distinct CDR3 sequences, around 8% of them singletons. The input for sequencing was whole blood, taken at baseline. The origin of the receptors is an adult who was a healthcare worker with PCR-confirmed SARS-CoV-2 infection or an uninfected control (not recorded which).

This chain connects TRBV28 to TRBJ1-5; 7 bases map to TRBD1. The CDR3 is 17 residues long. Germline-derived CDR1 and CDR2 are MDHEN and SYDVKM. V was pared by 5 bases and J by 1 base, with 11 bases of the junction left unmatched. The CDR3 region has the DNA TGTGCCAGCAGTAACGGAGGGACAGCGGCGAGCAATCAGCCCCAGCATTTT. Protein product: CASSNGGTAASNQPQHF. Full variable domain (remainder filled in from reference TRBV28 and TRBJ1-5): DVKVTQSSRYLVKRTGEKVFLECVQDMDHENMFWYRQDPGLGLRLIYFSYDVKMKEKGDIPEGYSVSREKKERFSLILESASTNQTSMYLCASSNGGTAASNQPQHFGDGTRLSIL.

This clonotype was observed at least ten times. The chain links TRBV11-2 to TRBJ2-1; possible D gene TRBD2, 6 bases. Trimming stripped 2 bases from V and 5 bases from J, with 13 bases between. CDR3 length equals 15 residues. Germline lookup yields CDR1 SGHAT and CDR2 FQNNGV. CDR3 in DNA: TGTGCCAGCAGCTTATGGCGGGACGTTCACAATGAGCAGTTCTTC. Its translation is CASSLWRDVHNEQFF.

This clonotype appeared many times. The V call is TRBV28, the J call TRBJ2-5, with D perhaps TRBD2 (5 bases). Looked up from germline, CDR1 is MDHEN and CDR2 is SYDVKM. V lost 7 bases, J lost 5 bases, and 23 bases lay in between. The CDR3 has 16 residues. CDR3 sequence reads: CASTPNRRNTRETQYF. In nucleotides, the CDR3 is TGTGCCAGCACCCCTAATCGGAGGAACACGAGGGAGACCCAGTACTTC.

This clonotype was counted at least ten times. V usage is TRBV2 and J usage is TRBJ2-3; unclear D gene. V lost 10 bases to trimming and J lost 4 bases, with 15 bases between them. This CDR3 is built from 13 residues. CDR1 and CDR2 from the germline V gene are SNHLY and FYNNEI. CDR3 sequence: CAITSVDSDTQYF. The CDR3 DNA sequence: TGTGCCATCACGAGTGTAGATTCAGATACGCAGTATTTT.

There are a few counts of this clonotype. The chain recombines TRBV7-9 with TRBJ2-1; 7 bases map to TRBD1. This CDR3 comprises 14 residues. CDR1 and CDR2 from the germline V gene are SEHNR and FQNEAQ (reference sequence). With 1 base clipped from V and 9 bases from J, the junction kept 6 bases outside the gene matches. The DNA for the CDR3 is TGTGCCAGCAGCTTAGGACAGGGAATAAGTGAGCAGTTCTTC. This gives the protein CASSLGQGISEQFF.

The V call is TRBV7-2, the J call TRBJ2-7; D gene ambiguous. The CDR3 is made up of 16 amino acids. The germline gives CDR1 SGHTA, CDR2 FQGNSA. V was cut by 5 bases and J by 1 base, with 18 bases left in between. The DNA for the CDR3 is TGTGCCAGCAGCCCCCAGACTTGGGGTGCGTCCTACGAGCAGTACTTC. Protein product: CASSPQTWGASYEQYF.

This clonotype occurred a few times. J is TRBJ2-7 and V is TRBV7-9; the D gene is possibly TRBD1 (5 bases). The CDR3 sequence is 13 residues long. With 10 bases removed from V and 1 base from J, the gap between germline ends came to 14 bases. Germline loops: CDR1 SEHNR, CDR2 FQNEAQ (reference sequence). CDR3 amino acids: CATEPQGSYEQYF. The DNA of the CDR3 is TGTGCCACCGAACCTCAGGGTTCCTACGAGCAGTACTTC. The full variable domain, its missing parts supplied by reference TRBV7-9 and TRBJ2-7, is DTGVSQNPRHKITKRGQNVTFRCDPISEHNRLYWYRQTLGQGPEFLTYFQNEAQLEKSRLLSDRFSAERPKGSFSTLEIQRTEQGDSAMYLCATEPQGSYEQYFGPGTRLTVT.

The chain links TRBV6-6 to TRBJ2-1; 12 bases fit TRBD2. V was clipped by 2 bases and J by 9 bases; unmatched bases: 5. From germline, CDR1 is MNHNY and CDR2 SVGAGI (reference sequence). This CDR3 has 15 residues. CDR3 in amino acids: CASSYLAGGVAEQFF. The CDR3 nucleotides are TGTGCCAGCAGTTACCTAGCGGGAGGGGTGGCTGAGCAGTTCTTC.

This clonotype was observed at least ten times. This rearrangement joins TRBV27 to TRBJ1-1; no reliable D call. V lost 3 bases to trimming and J lost 1 base, with 9 bases between them. The CDR3 loop spans 14 amino acids. CDR1 and CDR2 from the germline V gene are MNHEY and SMNVEV (reference sequence). CDR3: CASSLYGRNTEAFF. In nucleotides, the CDR3 is TGTGCCAGCAGTTTGTATGGACGGAACACTGAAGCTTTCTTT.

This sequence joins TRBV6-2 or TRBV6-3 and TRBJ1-4, with D hard to call. This CDR3 spans 15 amino acids. V lost 0 bases, J lost 8 bases, and 13 bases lay in between. Germline V lookup: CDR1 MNHEY, CDR2 SVGEGT. The CDR3 loop reads CASSYSTRGGEKLFF. The CDR3 nucleotides are TGTGCCAGCAGTTACTCGACTCGGGGAGGCGAAAAACTGTTTTTT.

This clonotype has more than one count but fewer than ten. The rearrangement links TRBV11-3 to TRBJ2-2; 10 positions agree with TRBD1. The junction had 6 bases not matched to a gene; V was cut back by 6 bases and J by 2 bases. Germline V gives CDR1 SGHNT, CDR2 YENEEA. The CDR3 contains 16 residues. The CDR3 loop is CASSTRTGGNTGELFF. CDR3 coding DNA: TGTGCCAGCAGTACGCGGACAGGGGGAAACACCGGGGAGCTGTTTTTT.

V and J are TRBV5-6 and TRBJ2-2, with 10 bases identical to TRBD2. Germline V gene sequence: CDR1 SGHDT, CDR2 YYEEEE. The V gene end was trimmed by 2 bases and the J gene end by 6 bases; junction bases not matched to a gene: 7. The CDR3 extends over 16 amino acids. CDR3 in DNA: TGTGCCAGCAGCTTTAAATCTAGCGGGAGAGCCGGGGAGCTGTTTTTT. Translated: CASSFKSSGRAGELFF.

The table lists this clonotype with many counts. The CDR3 is CATSEIGSGTGQDTQYF. As DNA, the CDR3 is TGTGCCACCAGTGAAATCGGTTCCGGGACAGGGCAAGATACGCAGTATTTT. The chain carries TRBV24-1 and TRBJ2-3; 9 nucleotides match TRBD1. Trimming removed 4 bases from V and 5 bases from J; junction bases left unmatched: 12. The CDR3 sequence is 17 residues long. Per germline, CDR1 KGHDR and CDR2 SFDVKD.

This clonotype was detected ten times or more. The chain combines TRBV7-6 with TRBJ2-1; 7 bases line up with TRBD2. Germline CDR1 and CDR2: SGHVS and FNYEAQ. After removal of 8 bases from V and 5 bases from J, the junction contained 9 bases not matched to a gene. The CDR3 spans 14 residues. The CDR3 region has the DNA TGTGCCAGCTCCACAACTAGCGCAAACAATGAGCAGTTCTTC. It encodes CASSTTSANNEQFF.

Many counts were recorded for this clonotype. The gene calls are TRBV19 and TRBJ2-5; weak D call: TRBD2 (6 bases). V was clipped by 6 bases and J by 2 bases, with 10 bases between them. The CDR3 runs 13 residues. Germline V gene sequence: CDR1 LNHDA, CDR2 SQIVND (reference sequence). This chain's CDR3 is CASSGRGQETQYF. For the CDR3, the DNA is TGTGCCAGTAGCGGGAGAGGGCAAGAGACCCAGTACTTC.

This clonotype has just a few counts. The chain joins TRBV21-1 to TRBJ1-2; TRBD1 reflects the table's D call only, with no check against the DNA. TRBV21-1 is listed as a pseudogene. The CDR3 spans 14 residues. CDR3 amino acids: CASSELRGRYGYTF. The DNA for the CDR3 is TGTGCCAGCAGCGAACTCAGGGGCCGCTATGGCTACACCTTC.

This clonotype showed up just a few times. The V and J genes are TRBV20-1 and TRBJ2-7; D unresolved. CDR1 DFQATT and CDR2 SNEGSKA come from the germline V gene (reference sequence). Trimming removed 3 bases from V and 1 base from J, with 13 bases in between. This CDR3 is 14 amino acids long. The DNA of the CDR3 is TGCAGTGCTAGCCCAGGCGACGGGTCCTACGAGCAGTACTTC. This sequence encodes CSASPGDGSYEQYF.

This sequence joins TRBV27 and TRBJ1-6; possible D gene TRBD1, 5 bases. V was clipped by 5 bases and J by 6 bases, with 14 bases between them. There are 15 residues in the CDR3. Germline CDR1 is MNHEY and CDR2 is SMNVEV (reference sequence). The CDR3 DNA reads TGTGCCAGCAGTGGTTGGGGACGGAGTAATTCACCCCTCCACTTT. Amino acids: CASSGWGRSNSPLHF.

At least ten counts were recorded for this clonotype. The chain couples TRBV5-1 to TRBJ2-4, with 7 positions matching TRBD2. Germline assignment: CDR1 SGHRS and CDR2 YFSETQ. After removal of 4 bases from V and 3 bases from J, the junction contained 10 bases not matched to a gene. The CDR3 is 16 residues long. CDR3 loop: CASSRWAGEDKNIQYF. Here the CDR3 DNA reads TGCGCCAGCAGCCGGTGGGCGGGAGAGGACAAAAACATTCAGTACTTC. Looking up the rest from reference TRBV5-1 and TRBJ2-4 gives the full variable domain: KAGVTQTPRYLIKTRGQQVTLSCSPISGHRSVSWYQQTPGQGLQFLFEYFSETQRNKGNFPGRFSGRQFSNSRSEMNVSTLELGDSALYLCASSRWAGEDKNIQYFGAGTRLSVL.

This clonotype was seen only a few times. The chain joins TRBV6-5 to TRBJ2-2; D is undetermined. Germline V gene data show CDR1 as MNHEY and CDR2 as SVGAGI. The CDR3 extends over 11 amino acids. The ends were cut back, 9 bases at V and 6 bases at J, with 8 bases in the middle. The CDR3 region has the DNA TGTGCCAGTGAAAGGGCCGGGGAGCTGTTTTTT. This gives the protein CASERAGELFF.

CDR3 nucleotide sequence: TGTGCCTGGGGTACGGGTCTACGGAATGAGCAGTTCTTC. Its protein is CAWGTGLRNEQFF. This sequence joins TRBV30 and TRBJ2-1; D is unresolved. The CDR3 extends over 13 amino acids. Trimming pared 5 bases from V and 7 bases from J, leaving 15 bases between. Germline V CDR1 and CDR2: GTSNPN, SVGIG (reference sequence).

In its sample, this clonotype was seen many times. The CDR3 protein is CASSSPGRGQETQYF. The CDR3 bases are TGTGCCAGCAGCTCACCGGGGCGGGGTCAAGAGACCCAGTACTTC. This sequence joins TRBV7-9 and TRBJ2-5, with D perhaps TRBD2 (6 bases). CDR1 and CDR2 from the germline V gene are SEHNR and FQNEAQ (reference sequence). The CDR3 consists of 15 residues. Trimming pared 4 bases from V and 2 bases from J, leaving 14 bases between.

This clonotype occurred many times. The chain couples TRBV29-1 to TRBJ1-1, with D perhaps TRBD1 (5 bases). The V end was cut by 5 bases, the J end by 0 bases, with 13 bases between. Germline CDR1 is SQVTM and CDR2 is ANQGSEA. This CDR3 has 14 amino acids. The CDR3 coding sequence is TGCAGCGTTACGACGGGGGGGATGAACACTGAAGCTTTCTTT. Translated: CSVTTGGMNTEAFF.

V usage is TRBV29-1 and J usage is TRBJ1-1; D uncertain. The length of the CDR3 is 10 residues. The V end was cut by 4 bases, the J end by 11 bases, with 11 bases between. Germline assignment: CDR1 SQVTM and CDR2 ANQGSEA. The CDR3 DNA sequence: TGCAGCGTTGGGGCCTCTGGGGCTTTCTTT. It yields the protein CSVGASGAFF.